The rows below give T cell receptor beta chains drawn from one sample of a study of blood T cell repertoires in COVID-19. Using immunoSEQ multiplex PCR, the repertoire was profiled, and TCRdb retains in-frame clones only, with some absent. This table holds about 270,000 clones, 75% to 95% found once. Sequenced input: PBMCs or T cells enriched from blood (not recorded which). The receptors stem from a man aged 35-49 years who had been exposed to COVID-19. CDR3s leave out the opening cysteine and the closing phenylalanine or tryptophan.

>TRBV25-1|11|TRBJ1-6
ASTGEGISPLH
>TRBV19|13|TRBJ1-1
AIGVGRRGNTEAF
>TRBV19|12|TRBJ1-1
ASMGQAGGSEAF
>TRBV24-1|12|TRBJ1-5
ATSDFGSNQPQH
>TRBV7-3|13|TRBJ2-3
ASSPTGVSTDTQY
>TRBV6-5|13|TRBJ1-1
ASSPTRQGATEAF
>TRBV3-1/TRBV3-2|12|TRBJ1-2
ASSPLGGNYGYT
>TRBV19|13|TRBJ2-7
ASRTTGLVADEQY
>TRBV28|16|TRBJ1-4
ASSFPTLRQGLNEKLF
>TRBV9|12|TRBJ2-1
ASSSGSSYNEQF
>TRBV7-2|14|TRBJ2-7
ASSLGLAAGAYEQY
>TRBV30|11|TRBJ1-2
AWSEGVGYGYT
>TRBV28|9|TRBJ2-1
ASSLRLEQF
>TRBV27|15|TRBJ2-3
ASSRRPGLEGTDTQY
>TRBV6-5|14|TRBJ1-2
ASSYSYRGRSYGYT
>TRBV7-2|14|TRBJ2-5
ASSLVSMGARETQY
>TRBV28|9|TRBJ1-1
ASGKPGEAF
>TRBV6-2/TRBV6-3|16|TRBJ2-1
ASSYSRVLAGGHNEQF
>TRBV7-9|13|TRBJ2-1
ASSIGASGSNEQF
>TRBV6-5|12|TRBJ1-1
ASSYSKGRRVAF
>TRBV27|11|TRBJ2-1
ASSYDRGDEQF
>TRBV21-1|13|TRBJ1-4
ASSKPPGFYEKLF
>TRBV29-1|9|TRBJ1-2
SVEQNYGYT
>TRBV19|11|TRBJ1-1
ASTTGSGTEAF
>TRBV10-1|12|TRBJ1-1
ASSELATTAEAF
>TRBV7-2|13|TRBJ2-1
ASSLDAAGYNEQF
>TRBV7-2|10|TRBJ1-5
ASSMDNQPQH
>TRBV19|15|TRBJ1-5
ASSMGSKGAYPQPQH
>TRBV9|13|TRBJ1-6
ASSTPRQGGSPLH
>TRBV5-1|11|TRBJ2-7
ASSFGGSYEQY
>TRBV19|13|TRBJ1-5
ASSLLMFGNQPQH
>TRBV19|12|TRBJ2-7
ATQGLIGGSKQY
>TRBV28|12|TRBJ1-1
ASRIDRLGYEAF
>TRBV29-1|11|TRBJ1-2
SVLTRRTGGYT
>TRBV24-1|11|TRBJ1-5
ATSDFADQPQH
>TRBV28|11|TRBJ2-1
ASSLRTGNEQF
>TRBV28|13|TRBJ1-2
ASTLSRTGGGGYT
>TRBV24-1|14|TRBJ2-1
ATMSRDGRPSNEQF
>TRBV10-3|11|TRBJ1-2
AISVQSGDGYT